The rows below give T cell receptor beta chains drawn from one sample of a study of neurological immune-mediated disorders. A single record per CDR3 protein comes from TCRdb applying MiXCR to the 5' RACE reads. The table records about 46,000 distinct CDR3 sequences, approximately 2.8% of them present only once. The material sequenced was PBMCs. These receptors were taken from a woman in her 50s with multiple sclerosis. The CDR3 runs from the conserved cysteine through the conserved F or W. The D gene is left open where the match is weak. A row's size may be missing; if present it is once, few, many or a size class.

TRBJ2-2	many	TRBV27	NA	CASSEYGSGANTGELFF	TGTGCCAGCAGTGAATATGGTTCGGGGGCAAACACCGGGGAGCTGTTTTTT
TRBJ2-1	many	TRBV28	TRBD1	CASSLAGTGGYNEQFF	TGTGCCAGCAGTTTGGCCGGGACAGGGGGGTACAATGAGCAGTTCTTC
TRBJ2-7	many	TRBV6-2/TRBV6-3	TRBD2	CASSPGLAGGSSLRYEQYF	TGTGCCAGCAGTCCTGGACTAGCGGGAGGGTCCTCGCTACGGTACGAGCAGTACTTC
TRBJ2-1	many	TRBV10-3	TRBD2	CAISWTSGEQFF	TGTGCCATCAGCTGGACTAGCGGTGAGCAGTTCTTC
TRBJ2-5	many	TRBV7-9	NA	CASSSRRETQYF	TGTGCCAGCAGCTCCAGGAGAGAGACCCAGTACTTC
TRBJ2-1	many	TRBV7-9	NA	CASSRSREQFF	TGTGCCAGCAGCCGTAGTCGTGAGCAGTTCTTC
TRBJ2-4	many	TRBV7-3	NA	CASSLVAGVQYF	TGTGCCAGCAGCTTAGTGGCCGGAGTTCAGTACTTC
TRBJ1-4	many	TRBV7-9	TRBD1	CASSARTGGLATNEKLFF	TGTGCCAGCAGCGCCCGGACAGGGGGTCTTGCAACTAATGAAAAACTGTTTTTT
TRBJ2-1	many	TRBV5-1	NA	CASSEQGTSYNEQFF	TGCGCCAGCAGCGAACAGGGTACCTCCTACAATGAGCAGTTCTTC
TRBJ2-1	many	TRBV7-6	TRBD2	CASSLESGLAGIEQFF	TGTGCCAGCAGCTTAGAGTCGGGACTAGCGGGAATTGAGCAGTTCTTC
TRBJ1-6	few	TRBV6-6	TRBD1	CASSQDRGLNSPLHF	TGTGCCAGCAGTCAGGACAGGGGGCTTAATTCACCCCTCCACTTT
TRBJ2-1	many	TRBV27	NA	CASSLLQGAGYNEQFF	TGTGCCAGCAGTTTACTCCAGGGCGCGGGGTACAATGAGCAGTTCTTC
TRBJ2-1	many	TRBV10-3	TRBD2	CAISGRGGSSYNEQFF	TGTGCCATCAGTGGTCGGGGGGGGAGCTCCTACAATGAGCAGTTCTTC
TRBJ2-1	many	TRBV10-1	NA	CASSESVRNEQFF	TGCGCCAGCAGTGAGTCGGTTCGGAATGAGCAGTTCTTC
TRBJ2-5	many	TRBV25-1	NA	CASSESQGSTQYF	TGTGCCAGCAGTGAATCCCAGGGTAGCACCCAGTACTTC
TRBJ2-1	many	TRBV9	TRBD1	CASSAGQGPYNEQFF	TGTGCCAGCAGCGCCGGACAGGGACCCTACAATGAGCAGTTCTTC
TRBJ2-5	many	TRBV5-1	NA	CASSLAVGVETQYF	TGCGCCAGCAGCTTGGCCGTTGGGGTGGAGACCCAGTACTTC
TRBJ2-5	many	TRBV10-1	TRBD1	CASSPGQGSSRYQETQYF	TGCGCCAGCAGTCCCGGACAGGGGAGTTCGCGGTACCAAGAGACCCAGTACTTC
TRBJ2-2	many	TRBV5-1	NA	CASSFGGPNTGELFF	TGCGCCAGCAGCTTTGGGGGCCCGAACACCGGGGAGCTGTTTTTT
TRBJ1-1	many	TRBV3-1	TRBD1	CASSQDRASEAFF	TGTGCCAGCAGCCAGGACAGGGCTTCTGAAGCTTTCTTT
TRBJ1-5	many	TRBV12-5	NA	CASGLLQPQHF	TGTGCTAGTGGTTTGCTCCAGCCCCAGCATTTT
TRBJ1-5	many	TRBV7-9	NA	CASSLGEKGYSNQPQHF	TGTGCCAGCAGCTTAGGGGAGAAAGGGTATAGCAATCAGCCCCAGCATTTT
TRBJ2-6	many	TRBV5-1	NA	CASSYLGEETNSGANVLTF	TGCGCCAGCAGCTATCTTGGCGAAGAGACCAACTCTGGGGCCAACGTCCTGACTTTC
TRBJ1-3	many	TRBV7-2	NA	CASAPSRNTIYF	TGTGCCAGCGCCCCCTCGAGAAACACCATATATTTT
TRBJ1-4	many	TRBV20-1	NA	CSARRTVDEKLFF	TGCAGTGCTAGAAGGACAGTCGATGAAAAACTGTTTTTT
TRBJ1-4	many	TRBV7-9	NA	CASSLGSGTVNEKLFF	TGTGCCAGCAGCTTGGGGTCCGGGACGGTTAATGAAAAACTGTTTTTT
TRBJ2-2	many	TRBV10-2	TRBD2	CASSEMVLAGHTGELFF	TGCGCCAGCAGTGAGATGGTTCTAGCGGGGCACACCGGGGAGCTGTTTTTT
TRBJ1-2	many	TRBV10-3	NA	CAISEPGGDGYTF	TGTGCCATCAGTGAACCCGGGGGGGATGGCTACACCTTC
TRBJ2-1	many	TRBV7-9	NA	CASSFGHNEQFF	TGTGCCAGCAGCTTTGGACACAATGAGCAGTTCTTC
TRBJ1-1	many	TRBV4-2	TRBD1	CASSQDFWAGGGKNTEAFF	TGTGCCAGCAGCCAAGATTTTTGGGCAGGGGGCGGGAAAAACACTGAAGCTTTCTTT
TRBJ1-5	many	TRBV7-6	TRBD1	CASSTGSGGGRQPQHF	TGTGCCAGCAGCACAGGCTCAGGGGGCGGGCGTCAGCCCCAGCATTTT
TRBJ1-1	NA	TRBV3-1	NA	CASSQAAGGAMWYTEAFF	TGTGCCAGCAGCCAAGCTGCTGGGGGGGCTATGTGGTACACTGAAGCTTTCTTT
TRBJ2-4	many	TRBV6-5	NA	CASTTRAKNIQYF	TGTGCCAGCACTACACGGGCCAAAAACATTCAGTACTTC
TRBJ1-4	many	TRBV12-3/TRBV12-4	NA	CASSFTTSGSEKLFF	TGTGCCAGCAGTTTCACGACATCGGGGAGTGAAAAACTGTTTTTT
TRBJ2-7	many	TRBV5-1	TRBD2	CASSGLTSDTDYEQYF	TGCGCCAGCAGCGGACTGACTAGCGACACGGACTACGAGCAGTACTTC
TRBJ1-5	many	TRBV5-1	NA	CASSLGALNQPQHF	TGCGCCAGCAGCCTGGGGGCCCTTAATCAGCCCCAGCATTTT
TRBJ2-1	many	TRBV20-1	NA	CSCTSYNEQFF	TGCAGTTGTACTAGCTACAATGAGCAGTTCTTC
TRBJ1-1	many	TRBV20-1	TRBD1	CSARDLRRGPGTEAFF	TGCAGTGCTAGAGATCTTAGAAGGGGGCCGGGCACTGAAGCTTTCTTT
TRBJ2-2	many	TRBV7-9	TRBD2	CATGLAATGELFF	TGTGCCACGGGACTAGCGGCCACCGGGGAGCTGTTTTTT
TRBJ1-2	many	TRBV15	NA	CATSRDQQGSNYGYTF	TGTGCCACCAGCAGAGATCAGCAGGGATCTAACTATGGCTACACCTTC
TRBJ1-1	many	TRBV2	NA	CASSEVAGAPTEAFF	TGTGCCAGCAGTGAAGTAGCCGGGGCGCCGACTGAAGCTTTCTTT
TRBJ1-2	few	TRBV2	NA	CASSERGLGRGRYGYTF	TGTGCCAGCTCCGAACGGGGCTTGGGTAGAGGCCGCTATGGCTACACCTTC
TRBJ2-2	many	TRBV7-3	NA	CASSSRQGGTGELFF	TGTGCCAGCAGCTCTAGGCAGGGGGGCACCGGGGAGCTGTTTTTT
TRBJ1-5	many	TRBV29-1	TRBD1	CSAGTGGNQPQHF	TGCAGCGCTGGAACAGGGGGGAATCAGCCCCAGCATTTT
TRBJ2-1	many	TRBV27	NA	CASSLLAGSIYNEQFF	TGTGCCAGCAGTTTACTGGCGGGCTCAATCTACAATGAGCAGTTCTTC
TRBJ2-5	many	TRBV15	NA	CATSAQETQYF	TGTGCCACCAGCGCGCAAGAGACCCAGTACTTC
TRBJ2-1	many	TRBV5-1	TRBD1	CASSSGQGHNEQFF	TGCGCCAGCAGCTCGGGACAGGGGCACAATGAGCAGTTCTTC
TRBJ1-4	medium-sized	TRBV12-3/TRBV12-4	NA	CASSFSGPNEKLFF	TGTGCCAGCAGTTTTTCCGGCCCTAATGAAAAACTGTTTTTT
TRBJ2-3	many	TRBV27	TRBD1	CASSIPGQGPDTQYF	TGTGCCAGCAGTATCCCGGGACAGGGACCAGATACGCAGTATTTT
TRBJ1-2	many	TRBV20-1	NA	CSARDIRYGYTF	TGCAGTGCTAGAGATATCCGATATGGCTACACCTTC
TRBJ1-1	many	TRBV9	NA	CASSTRQNTEAFF	TGTGCCAGCAGCACCCGACAGAACACTGAAGCTTTCTTT
TRBJ2-3	many	TRBV6-5	NA	CASSYNGGPTDTQYF	TGTGCCAGCAGTTACAATGGAGGGCCCACAGATACGCAGTATTTT
TRBJ1-2	many	TRBV6-6	TRBD1	CASSYFGQGPNYGYTF	TGTGCCAGCAGTTACTTCGGACAGGGGCCGAACTATGGCTACACCTTC